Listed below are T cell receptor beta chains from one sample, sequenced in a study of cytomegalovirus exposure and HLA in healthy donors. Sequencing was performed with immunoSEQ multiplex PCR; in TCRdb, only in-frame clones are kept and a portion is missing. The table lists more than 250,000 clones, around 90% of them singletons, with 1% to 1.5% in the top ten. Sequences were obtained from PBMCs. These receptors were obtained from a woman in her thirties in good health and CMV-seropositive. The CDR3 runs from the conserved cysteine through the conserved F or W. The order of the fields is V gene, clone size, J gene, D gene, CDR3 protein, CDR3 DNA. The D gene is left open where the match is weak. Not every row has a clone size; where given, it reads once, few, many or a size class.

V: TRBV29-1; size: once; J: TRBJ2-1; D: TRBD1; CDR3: CSVVSRDSYNEQFF; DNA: TGCAGCGTTGTAAGCCGGGACAGCTACAATGAGCAGTTCTTC
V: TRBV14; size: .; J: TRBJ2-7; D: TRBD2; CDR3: CASSQLAGGALYEQYF; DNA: TGTGCCAGCAGCCAACTAGCGGGAGGCGCCCTATACGAGCAGTACTTC
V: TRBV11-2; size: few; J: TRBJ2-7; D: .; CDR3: CASSSARTEQYF; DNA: TGTGCCAGCAGCTCAGCCAGGACCGAGCAGTACTTC
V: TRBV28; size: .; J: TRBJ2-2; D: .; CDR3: CASSSASTGELFF; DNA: TGTGCCAGCAGTTCGGCCTCGACCGGGGAGCTGTTTTTT
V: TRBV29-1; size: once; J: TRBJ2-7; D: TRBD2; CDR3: CSVKLAGGPGTYEQYF; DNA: TGCAGCGTGAAGCTAGCGGGAGGGCCCGGTACCTACGAGCAGTACTTC
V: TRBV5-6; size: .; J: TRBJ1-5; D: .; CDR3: CASSLGGVQPQHF; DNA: TGTGCCAGCAGCTTGGGAGGGGTCCAGCCCCAGCATTTT
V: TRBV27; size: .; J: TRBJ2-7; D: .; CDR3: CASSFTGGGEQYF; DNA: TGTGCCAGCAGTTTCACAGGGGGGGGCGAGCAGTACTTC
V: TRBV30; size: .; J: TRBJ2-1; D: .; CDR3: CAWSSPGGPYNEQFF; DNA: TGTGCCTGGAGTAGTCCCGGCGGGCCCTACAATGAGCAGTTCTTC
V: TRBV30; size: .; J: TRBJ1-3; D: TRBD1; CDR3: CAWNRGSGNTIYF; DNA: TGTGCCTGGAACAGGGGTTCTGGAAACACCATATATTTT
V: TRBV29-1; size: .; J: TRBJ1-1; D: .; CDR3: CSVSWGINTEAFF; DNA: TGCAGCGTTTCTTGGGGGATCAACACTGAAGCTTTCTTT
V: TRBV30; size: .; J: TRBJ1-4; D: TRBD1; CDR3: CAWRPLDRDDEKLFF; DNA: TGTGCCTGGAGGCCCCTCGACAGGGATGATGAAAAACTGTTTTTT
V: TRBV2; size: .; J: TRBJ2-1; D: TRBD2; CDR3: CASTLAGGPYTGNEQFF; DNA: TGTGCCAGCACCCTAGCGGGGGGTCCGTACACAGGCAATGAGCAGTTCTTC
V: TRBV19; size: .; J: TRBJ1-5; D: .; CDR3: CASSEMGGSNQPQHF; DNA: TGTGCCAGTAGTGAAATGGGGGGAAGCAATCAGCCCCAGCATTTT
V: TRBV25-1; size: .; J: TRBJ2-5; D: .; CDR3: CASSESGAQETQYF; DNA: TGTGCCAGCAGTGAAAGTGGGGCCCAAGAGACCCAGTACTTC
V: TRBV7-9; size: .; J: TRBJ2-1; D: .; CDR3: CASSHNFGESYNEQFF; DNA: TGTGCCAGCAGCCACAATTTCGGAGAATCCTACAATGAGCAGTTCTTC
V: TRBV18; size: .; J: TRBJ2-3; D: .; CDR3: CANQQESTDTQYF; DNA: TGTGCCAACCAACAGGAAAGCACAGATACGCAGTATTTT
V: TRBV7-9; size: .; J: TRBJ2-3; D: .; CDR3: CASTPTTDTQYF; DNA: TGTGCCAGCACCCCTACCACAGATACGCAGTATTTT
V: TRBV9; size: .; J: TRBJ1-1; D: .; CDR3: CASSPRGRGNTEAFF; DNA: TGTGCCAGCAGCCCTAGGGGCAGGGGGAACACTGAAGCTTTCTTT